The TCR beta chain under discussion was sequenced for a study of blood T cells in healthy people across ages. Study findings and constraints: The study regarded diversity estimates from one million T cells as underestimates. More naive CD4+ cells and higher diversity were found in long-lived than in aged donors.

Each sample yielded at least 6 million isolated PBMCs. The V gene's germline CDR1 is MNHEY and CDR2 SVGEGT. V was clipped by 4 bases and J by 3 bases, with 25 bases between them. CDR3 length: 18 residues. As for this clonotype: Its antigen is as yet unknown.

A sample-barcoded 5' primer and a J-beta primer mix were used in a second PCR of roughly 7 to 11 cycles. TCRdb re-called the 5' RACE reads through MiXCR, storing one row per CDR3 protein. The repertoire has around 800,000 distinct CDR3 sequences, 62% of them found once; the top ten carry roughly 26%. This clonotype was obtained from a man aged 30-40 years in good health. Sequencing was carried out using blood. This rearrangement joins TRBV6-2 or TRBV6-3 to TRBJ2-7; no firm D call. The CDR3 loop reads CASSSPMSPTVLLYEQYF. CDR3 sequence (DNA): TGTGCCAGCAGTTCCCCTATGTCTCCCACCGTCCTTCTCTACGAGCAGTACTTC.